This TCR beta chain was sequenced for a study of Ad26.COV2.S vaccination and SARS-CoV-2 variants. Study as a whole: The COV1001 Ad26.COV2.S trial arm included the donor. Dosing was one shot or two shots 56 days apart.

Regarding this clone: Its target is unknown.

Only in-frame clones appear in the TCRdb table, and some are missing; sequencing was by immunoSEQ multiplex PCR. In the table there are about 350,000 clones, around 84% of which are singletons. V dropped 5 bases and J dropped 0 bases, with 24 bases sitting between them. This CDR3 has 20 residues. Per the germline V gene, CDR1 is KGHDR and CDR2 is SFDVKD. Documented treatment: around 19 received Ad26.COV2.S at low or high dose, single or two shots; a few received placebo; per-sample allocation not given. Following the first vaccine or placebo injection, samples were taken on day 63. Overall study results and limits: Total T cell responses were possibly underestimated by TCR breadth and depth analyses. Non-spike TCR breadth did not differ much between vaccine and placebo recipients.

This sample comprised peripheral blood, obtained in a trial of Ad26.COV2.S vaccine versus placebo. The source of this sequence is a person between 18 and 60 years old who received the Ad26.COV2.S COVID-19 vaccine or a placebo. The chain joins TRBV24-1 to TRBJ2-2, with D tentatively TRBD1 (7 bases). CDR3 amino acids: CATSGRRGTDPYPNTGELFF. The CDR3 DNA sequence: TGTGCCACCAGTGGCCGACGGGGGACAGACCCCTATCCGAACACCGGGGAGCTGTTTTTT.